Listed below are T cell receptor beta chains from one sample, sequenced in a study of T cell responses to AZD1222 COVID-19 vaccine. Clones were read by immunoSEQ multiplex PCR, and TCRdb kept only the in-frame ones, dropping some. The sample shows some 120,000 clones, approximately 83% of them seen only once. Specimen: peripheral blood, collected on day 0 of AZD1222 vaccination. The receptors were sampled from an adult in good health. Both conserved end residues are part of each CDR3. A D gene is named only where the DNA matches it firmly. Some rows have no size entry. The others give once, few or many, or a class for an expanded clone.

j_call	d_call	v_call	clone_size	cdr3_aa	cdr3_nt
TRBJ1-5	.	TRBV28	.	CASSFSPSDVGQPQHF	TGTGCCAGCAGTTTTTCCCCCAGTGATGTAGGGCAGCCCCAGCATTTT
TRBJ2-3	TRBD2	TRBV19	.	CASSPRTSGGISTDTQYF	TGTGCCAGTAGTCCCCGGACTAGCGGGGGCATTAGCACAGATACGCAGTATTTT
TRBJ1-3	.	TRBV7-9	.	CASSFISTGNTIYF	TGTGCCAGCAGCTTCATTTCCACTGGAAACACCATATATTTT
TRBJ1-1	TRBD1	TRBV30	.	CAWSAKTGGTLSTEAFF	TGTGCCTGGAGTGCGAAGACAGGGGGCACGCTTAGCACTGAAGCTTTCTTT
TRBJ1-5	.	TRBV25-1	once	CASSGRGNGLGPQHF	TGTGCCAGCAGTGGAAGGGGGAACGGCCTGGGGCCCCAGCATTTT
TRBJ1-6	.	TRBV5-1	.	CASTLTASYNSPLHF	TGCGCCAGCACGTTGACAGCGAGCTATAATTCACCCCTCCACTTT
TRBJ1-3	.	TRBV2	.	CASWDGNTIYF	TGTGCCAGCTGGGACGGGAACACCATATATTTT
TRBJ1-2	.	TRBV19	.	CASSMGADGYTF	TGTGCCAGTAGTATGGGGGCAGATGGCTACACCTTC
TRBJ2-3	.	TRBV18	once	CASSPPAGTDTQYF	TGTGCCAGCTCACCACCAGCGGGCACAGATACGCAGTATTTT
TRBJ1-4	.	TRBV18	.	CASSPLPGSGEKLFF	TGTGCCAGCTCACCACTTCCAGGGTCGGGTGAAAAACTGTTTTTT
TRBJ1-6	.	TRBV27	once	CASSWGVASYNSPLHF	TGTGCCAGCAGCTGGGGCGTAGCGTCCTATAATTCACCCCTCCACTTT
TRBJ1-1	TRBD1	TRBV19	.	CASRRDRDRAEAFF	TGTGCCAGTAGAAGGGACAGGGATCGGGCTGAAGCTTTCTTT
TRBJ1-2	TRBD1	TRBV28	.	CASSRDRGRGYTF	TGTGCCAGCAGCAGAGACAGGGGAAGGGGCTACACCTTC
TRBJ2-3	.	TRBV7-9	.	CASSLHSTDTQYF	TGTGCCAGCAGCTTACATAGCACAGATACGCAGTATTTT
TRBJ2-3	.	TRBV27	.	CASSSQTLHTDTQYF	TGTGCCAGCAGCTCCCAGACCCTTCACACAGATACGCAGTATTTT
TRBJ2-3	.	TRBV6-1	.	CASSEAWTNSRTDTQYF	TGTGCCAGCAGTGAAGCGTGGACGAACAGCCGCACAGATACGCAGTATTTT
TRBJ2-7	TRBD1	TRBV24-1	.	CATSDLRDSPSYEQYF	TGTGCCACCAGTGATCTCCGGGACAGCCCTTCCTACGAGCAGTACTTC
TRBJ2-7	.	TRBV28	.	CASSFPDGAYEQYF	TGTGCCAGCAGTTTCCCTGACGGGGCCTACGAGCAGTACTTC
TRBJ1-3	.	TRBV6-5	once	CASSHRTHSGNTIYF	TGTGCCAGCAGTCACCGGACGCACTCTGGAAACACCATATATTTT
TRBJ2-5	.	TRBV2	.	CASSGRSTTEQETQYF	TGTGCCAGCAGTGGCCGCTCGACGACAGAACAAGAGACCCAGTACTTC
TRBJ1-1	.	TRBV14	.	CASSQLFGDTRREAFF	TGTGCCAGCAGCCAACTCTTCGGGGACACACGCAGAGAAGCTTTCTTT
TRBJ2-3	.	TRBV7-2	.	CASSLAGPRTDTQYF	TGTGCCAGCAGCTTAGCGGGACCTCGCACAGATACGCAGTATTTT
TRBJ2-3	.	TRBV30	.	CAWRPWFGTDTQYF	TGTGCCTGGCGGCCATGGTTTGGAACAGATACGCAGTATTTT
TRBJ2-7	.	TRBV27	.	CASALGGPTYEQYF	TGTGCCAGCGCCTTAGGGGGTCCGACCTACGAGCAGTACTTC
TRBJ2-7	.	TRBV6-5	.	CASSYDSEQYF	TGTGCCAGCAGTTATGACAGCGAGCAGTACTTC
TRBJ1-2	.	TRBV11-3	.	CASSLTGLRGYTF	TGTGCCAGCAGCTTAACAGGGTTAAGGGGCTACACCTTC
TRBJ2-1	TRBD2	TRBV5-8	.	CASSLLGLVTVEQFF	TGTGCCAGCAGCTTGTTGGGACTAGTCACCGTTGAGCAGTTCTTC
TRBJ2-3	.	TRBV11-3	once	CASSLSEGDTQYF	TGTGCCAGCAGCTTATCGGAGGGGGATACGCAGTATTTT
TRBJ2-7	TRBD1	TRBV6-5	.	CASSHGTGATYEQYF	TGTGCCAGCAGCCACGGGACAGGGGCCACCTACGAGCAGTACTTC
TRBJ2-7	TRBD2	TRBV7-2	.	CASSYPGLAGKTYEQYF	TGTGCCAGCAGTTACCCTGGACTAGCGGGGAAGACCTACGAGCAGTACTTC
TRBJ1-2	.	TRBV28	.	CASFEARQGYTF	TGTGCCAGCTTCGAAGCCCGACAAGGCTACACCTTC
TRBJ1-4	.	TRBV7-9	few	CASSLRGTTNEKLFF	TGTGCCAGCAGCTTAAGGGGGACAACTAATGAAAAACTGTTTTTT
TRBJ1-4	.	TRBV18	once	CASSPFRGQTTNEKLFF	TGTGCCAGCTCACCCTTCCGTGGACAGACAACTAATGAAAAACTGTTTTTT
TRBJ2-2	.	TRBV4-3	once	CASSQTSGSTGELFF	TGCGCCAGCAGCCAAACAAGCGGGTCGACCGGGGAGCTGTTTTTT
TRBJ1-4	.	TRBV10-3	few	CAIKSATNEKLFF	TGTGCCATCAAGAGTGCAACTAATGAAAAACTGTTTTTT
TRBJ1-1	.	TRBV6-5	.	CASSRETGYTEAFF	TGTGCCAGCAGCCGGGAGACAGGTTACACTGAAGCTTTCTTT
TRBJ1-4	.	TRBV5-8	.	CASSLETGEKLFF	TGTGCCAGCAGCTTGGAAACTGGCGAAAAACTGTTTTTT